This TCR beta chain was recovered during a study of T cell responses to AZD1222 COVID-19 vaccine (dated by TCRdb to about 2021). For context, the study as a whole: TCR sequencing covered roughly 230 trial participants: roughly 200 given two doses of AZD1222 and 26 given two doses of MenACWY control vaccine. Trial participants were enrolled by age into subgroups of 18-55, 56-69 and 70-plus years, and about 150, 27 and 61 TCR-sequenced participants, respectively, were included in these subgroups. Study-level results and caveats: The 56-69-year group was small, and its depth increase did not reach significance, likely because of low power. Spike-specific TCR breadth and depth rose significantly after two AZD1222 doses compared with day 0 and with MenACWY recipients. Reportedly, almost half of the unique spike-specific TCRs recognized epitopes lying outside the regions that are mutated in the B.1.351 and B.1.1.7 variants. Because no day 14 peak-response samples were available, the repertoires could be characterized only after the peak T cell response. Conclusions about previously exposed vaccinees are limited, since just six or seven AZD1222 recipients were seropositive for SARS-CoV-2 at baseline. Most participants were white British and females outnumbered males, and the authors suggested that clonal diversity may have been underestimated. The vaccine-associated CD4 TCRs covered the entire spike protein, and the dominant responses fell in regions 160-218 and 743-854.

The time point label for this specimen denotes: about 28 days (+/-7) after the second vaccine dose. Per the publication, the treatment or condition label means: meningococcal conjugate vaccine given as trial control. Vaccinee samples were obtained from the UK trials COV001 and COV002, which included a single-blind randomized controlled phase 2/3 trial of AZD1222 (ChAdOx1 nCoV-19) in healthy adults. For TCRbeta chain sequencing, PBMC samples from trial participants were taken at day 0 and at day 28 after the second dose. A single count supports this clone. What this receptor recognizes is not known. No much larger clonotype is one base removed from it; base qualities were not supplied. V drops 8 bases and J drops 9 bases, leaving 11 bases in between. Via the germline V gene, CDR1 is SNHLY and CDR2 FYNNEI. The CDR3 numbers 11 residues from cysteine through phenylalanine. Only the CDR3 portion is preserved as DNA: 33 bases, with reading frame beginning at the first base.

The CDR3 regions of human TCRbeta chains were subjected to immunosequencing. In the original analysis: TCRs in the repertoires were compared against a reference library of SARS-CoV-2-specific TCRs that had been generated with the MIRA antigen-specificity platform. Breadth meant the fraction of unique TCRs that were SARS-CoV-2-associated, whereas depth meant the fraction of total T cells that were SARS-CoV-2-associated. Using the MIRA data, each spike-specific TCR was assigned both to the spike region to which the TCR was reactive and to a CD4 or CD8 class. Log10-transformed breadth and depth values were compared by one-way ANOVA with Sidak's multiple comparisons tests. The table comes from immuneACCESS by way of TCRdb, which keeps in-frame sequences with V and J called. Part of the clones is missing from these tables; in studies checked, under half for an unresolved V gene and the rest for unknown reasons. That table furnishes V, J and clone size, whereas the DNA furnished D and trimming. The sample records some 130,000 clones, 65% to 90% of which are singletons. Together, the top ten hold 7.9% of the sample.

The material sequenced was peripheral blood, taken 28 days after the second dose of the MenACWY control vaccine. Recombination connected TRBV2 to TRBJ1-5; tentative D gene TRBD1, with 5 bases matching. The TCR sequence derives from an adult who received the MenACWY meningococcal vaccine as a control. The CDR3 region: CASGRGWPQHF. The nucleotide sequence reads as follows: TGTGCCAGCGGTCGGGGGTGGCCCCAGCATTTT.